Below, 32 T cell receptor beta chains from the same sample are listed, as sequenced in a study of beta chain features in type 1 diabetes. Expressed TCRB transcripts were sequenced because the entire RNA isolate underwent reverse transcription. The assay was immunoSEQ multiplex PCR, and TCRdb's table has in-frame clones only and misses some. The sample holds about 220,000 clones, approximately 11% seen once. The sample was central memory CD4+ T cells from blood. The receptors come from a man between 18 and 29 years old in good health.

This clone was seen more than once but under ten times. The chain combines TRBV19 with TRBJ1-4, with TRBD1 matching 8 bases. Germline CDR1 and CDR2: LNHDA and SQIVND (reference sequence). The V segment lost 6 bases and the J segment 10 bases; nucleotides outside the gene matches: 4. The CDR3 consists of 12 residues. CDR3 amino acids: CASRDRVGKLFF. The CDR3 DNA reads TGTGCCAGTAGGGACAGGGTCGGAAAACTGTTTTTT.

The V call is TRBV14, the J call TRBJ2-5, with D tentatively TRBD2 (5 bases). V was trimmed by 0 bases and J by 3 bases, leaving 17 bases between them. The CDR3 loop spans 17 amino acids. Germline CDR1 SGHDN, CDR2 FVKESK. In nucleotides, the CDR3 is TGTGCCAGCAGCCAAGAAGGAGGCAGTCGCCGGAAAGAGACCCAGTACTTC. It yields the protein CASSQEGGSRRKETQYF.

This clone occurred a few times. The chain is built from TRBV30 and TRBJ2-1; D is ambiguous. CDR1 and CDR2 from the germline V gene are GTSNPN and SVGIG (reference sequence). Trimming stripped 1 base from V and 15 bases from J, with 19 bases between. This CDR3 contains 13 residues. Here the CDR3 reads CAWSEGLRVTRFF. The CDR3 bases are TGTGCCTGGAGTGAAGGGTTACGCGTGACCCGGTTCTTC.

The rearrangement joins TRBV19 to TRBJ2-5; TRBD1 might be the D (5 bases). V lost 3 bases to trimming and J lost 3 bases, with 8 bases between them. CDR1 is LNHDA and CDR2 is SQIVND in the germline V gene (reference sequence). The CDR3 extends over 13 amino acids. CDR3 sequence: CASSIIREETQYF. The CDR3 DNA sequence: TGTGCCAGTAGTATCATCAGGGAAGAGACCCAGTACTTC. The full variable domain, in which reference TRBV19 and TRBJ2-5 provide the parts outside the CDR3, is DGGITQSPKYLFRKEGQNVTLSCEQNLNHDAMYWYRQDPGQGLRLIYYSQIVNDFQKGDIAEGYSVSREKKESFPLTVTSAQKNPTAFYLCASSIIREETQYFGPGTRLLVL.

This clone turned up a few times. V gene TRBV15 combines with J gene TRBJ1-5, with no clear D. The CDR3 runs to 15 residues. Per the germline V gene, CDR1 is LNHNV and CDR2 is YYDKDF (reference sequence). As DNA, the CDR3 is TGTGCAACCCGACGGGAGGTCGATAGCAATCAGCCCCAGCATTTT. It is translated as CATRREVDSNQPQHF.

The gene calls are TRBV5-1 and TRBJ2-5; the D gene is possibly TRBD1 (5 bases). CDR1 is SGHRS and CDR2 is YFSETQ in the germline V gene. The CDR3 runs to 14 residues. V was shortened by 1 base and J by 1 base, with 8 bases between the two germline ends. This chain's CDR3 is CASSLWGVQETQYF. The CDR3 DNA reads as TGCGCCAGCAGCTTGTGGGGCGTCCAAGAGACCCAGTACTTC.

This clone was counted only a few times. V gene TRBV7-2 combines with J gene TRBJ1-1; D not resolved. CDR1 and CDR2 from the germline V gene are SGHTA and FQGNSA. The length of the CDR3 is 15 residues. The V and J ends lost 1 base and 4 bases respectively, with 13 bases between them. In DNA, the CDR3 is TGTGCCAGCAGCTTAGAGGCGGGCTGGGGCACTGAAGCTTTCTTT. Amino acids: CASSLEAGWGTEAFF.

This clone was observed a handful of times. V is TRBV2 and J is TRBJ1-4; D uncertain. From germline, CDR1 is SNHLY and CDR2 FYNNEI. Trimming pared 4 bases from V and 6 bases from J, leaving 9 bases between. CDR3 size: 13 residues. CDR3 nucleotides: TGTGCCAGCAGTGTAGTGCGGGATGAAAAACTGTTTTTT. Protein sequence: CASSVVRDEKLFF.

The rearrangement uses TRBV30 and TRBJ1-1; D call uncertain. V was pared by 0 bases and J by 7 bases, with 15 bases between. The CDR3 is 14 residues long. Germline V gene sequence: CDR1 GTSNPN, CDR2 SVGIG (reference sequence). CDR3 sequence (DNA): TGTGCCTGGAGTGTAGTAGGCCTCAATTTTGAAGCTTTCTTT. Translation: CAWSVVGLNFEAFF.

The sample holds a few counts of this clone. This chain connects TRBV5-1 to TRBJ2-3; D unclear. The V end was cut by 1 base, the J end by 2 bases, with 8 bases between. The CDR3 has 14 residues. Germline V gene data show CDR1 as SGHRS and CDR2 as YFSETQ. CDR3 protein: CASSLSESTDTQYF. The CDR3 bases are TGCGCCAGCAGCTTGTCGGAGTCCACAGATACGCAGTATTTT.

Only a few counts were recorded for this clone. J is TRBJ2-1 and V is TRBV28; D gene ambiguous. CDR3 size: 14 residues. Trimming removed 1 base at V and 8 bases at J, with 12 bases between. The germline CDR1 and CDR2 sequences are MDHEN and SYDVKM. The CDR3 is CASSLSLLGYEQFF. CDR3 coding DNA: TGTGCCAGCAGTTTATCCCTTCTAGGGTATGAGCAGTTCTTC.

The DNA of the CDR3 is TGTGCCAGCAGCAAAGACAGCCAAGAGACCCAGTACTTC. It yields the protein CASSKDSQETQYF. The V and J genes are TRBV21-1 and TRBJ2-5; the D segment call TRBD1 is taken from the table without a DNA check. TRBV21-1 corresponds to a pseudogene. The CDR3 has 13 amino acids.

This clone was found a few times. The chain uses TRBV7-9 and TRBJ1-3; a weak D match, TRBD1 (6 bases). V was cut by 5 bases and J by 3 bases, with 11 bases left in between. The germline V gene encodes CDR1 SEHNR and CDR2 FQNEAQ (reference sequence). CDR3 size: 14 residues. CDR3 DNA sequence: TGTGCCAGCAGCCCGACAGGAGATGGAAACACCATATATTTT. Residues: CASSPTGDGNTIYF. Full variable domain (remainder filled in from reference TRBV7-9 and TRBJ1-3): DTGVSQNPRHKITKRGQNVTFRCDPISEHNRLYWYRQTLGQGPEFLTYFQNEAQLEKSRLLSDRFSAERPKGSFSTLEIQRTEQGDSAMYLCASSPTGDGNTIYFGEGSWLTVV.

The chain joins TRBV7-9 to TRBJ2-7; D possibly matches TRBD1 or TRBD2 (5 bases each). CDR3 length equals 16 residues. V was clipped by 4 bases and J by 0 bases, with 16 bases between them. The V gene's germline CDR1 is SEHNR and CDR2 FQNEAQ (reference sequence). The CDR3 nucleotides are TGTGCCAGCAGCTACTCCCACCGGGACGGCTCCTACGAGCAGTACTTC. Encoded protein: CASSYSHRDGSYEQYF.

The chain is built from TRBV27 and TRBJ2-1; 12 bases are a match to TRBD2. Germline V lookup: CDR1 MNHEY, CDR2 SMNVEV (reference sequence). The CDR3 runs to 19 residues. V shed 1 base, J shed 2 bases, and the junction held 9 bases outside the gene matches. DNA of the CDR3: TGTGCCAGCAGTTTATGGGCTAGCGGGAGGGGGGGCCCCTACAATGAGCAGTTCTTC. It codes for CASSLWASGRGGPYNEQFF.

The chain carries TRBV9 and TRBJ1-5; D is unclear. This CDR3 is 13 amino acids long. The V and J ends lost 0 bases and 5 bases respectively, with 6 bases between them. The germline CDR1 and CDR2 sequences are SGDLS and YYNGEE. The CDR3 DNA is TGTGCCAGCAGCGTAGGGGTAGATCAGCCCCAGCATTTT. It is translated as CASSVGVDQPQHF.

This clone turned up a few times. The chain employs TRBV29-1 and TRBJ2-1; D might be TRBD1 (5 bases). Trimming shortened V by 7 bases and J by 2 bases, and 18 bases separated the two germline ends. The germline CDR1 and CDR2 sequences are SQVTM and ANQGSEA. The CDR3 consists of 15 residues. In DNA, the CDR3 is TGCAGCGCCTGGGGCTCCGTGGGAACCTACAATGAGCAGTTCTTC. This codes for CSAWGSVGTYNEQFF.

The chain combines TRBV5-4 with TRBJ2-3; tentatively, D is TRBD2 (6 bases). The CDR3 is 17 amino acids. Trimming removed 1 base at V and 4 bases at J, with 19 bases between. The V gene's germline CDR1 is SGHNT and CDR2 YYREEE (reference sequence). DNA for the CDR3: TGTGCCAGCAGCTTGATTCTTACGGGAGACGGCGCAGATACGCAGTATTTT. Translating gives CASSLILTGDGADTQYF.

This clone was counted many times. Other DNA sequences in this sample translate to the same CDR3. The chain has TRBV15 and TRBJ2-5; no firm D call. Per the germline V gene, CDR1 is LNHNV and CDR2 is YYDKDF (reference sequence). V lost 0 bases and J lost 5, with 7 bases in between. The CDR3 runs 13 residues. CDR3 sequence: CATSRDPEETQYF. Here the CDR3 DNA reads TGTGCCACCAGCAGAGATCCGGAGGAGACCCAGTACTTC.

This clone was detected only a few times. Other DNA sequences in this specimen translate into the identical CDR3. The CDR3: CASSPGIKETQYF. CDR3 coding DNA: TGTGCCAGCTCACCGGGAATCAAGGAGACCCAGTACTTC. The chain uses TRBV18 and TRBJ2-5, with D hard to call. The CDR3 covers 13 residues. Germline CDR1 is KGHSH and CDR2 is LQKENI. Trimming pared 3 bases from V and 5 bases from J, leaving 10 bases between.

This chain links TRBV30 with TRBJ2-1; no reliable D call. This CDR3 is 16 amino acids long. Germline CDR1 and CDR2: GTSNPN and SVGIG (reference sequence). V lost 3 bases to trimming and J lost 0 bases, with 15 bases between them. CDR3 protein: CAWRHYTGYSYNEQFF. In DNA form, the CDR3 reads TGTGCCTGGAGACACTATACTGGGTACTCCTACAATGAGCAGTTCTTC.

This clone was detected only a few times. CDR3 protein: CASSAWSTNEKLFF. DNA for the CDR3: TGTGCCAGCAGTGCTTGGTCAACTAATGAAAAACTGTTTTTT. The chain uses TRBV27 and TRBJ1-4; D ambiguous. Per the germline V gene, CDR1 is MNHEY and CDR2 is SMNVEV (reference sequence). V gave up 5 bases and J gave up 0 bases, with 7 bases separating them. This CDR3 is built from 14 residues.

CDR3: CASSFGRGKMDTGELFF. The CDR3 DNA sequence: TGTGCCAGCAGCTTCGGCAGGGGGAAAATGGACACCGGGGAGCTGTTTTTT. The rearrangement joins TRBV7-9 to TRBJ2-2; 7 nucleotides line up with TRBD1. The CDR3 sequence is 17 residues long. The V segment lost 3 bases and the J segment 3 bases; nucleotides outside the gene matches: 10. Germline V gene lookup returns CDR1 SEHNR and CDR2 FQNEAQ (reference sequence). The full variable domain, with the rest looked up from reference TRBV7-9 and TRBJ2-2, is DTGVSQNPRHKITKRGQNVTFRCDPISEHNRLYWYRQTLGQGPEFLTYFQNEAQLEKSRLLSDRFSAERPKGSFSTLEIQRTEQGDSAMYLCASSFGRGKMDTGELFFGEGSRLTVL.

A few counts support this clone. The chain employs TRBV5-1 and TRBJ2-5; D uncertain. This CDR3 contains 15 residues. CDR1 and CDR2 from the germline V gene are SGHRS and YFSETQ. The V and J ends lost 1 base and 2 bases respectively, with 12 bases between them. The CDR3 is CASSLTATLQETQYF. In nucleotides, the CDR3 is TGCGCCAGCAGCTTGACGGCGACCCTACAAGAGACCCAGTACTTC.

The table lists this clone with a few counts. J is TRBJ1-1 and V is TRBV30; possibly TRBD1 for D (6 bases). This CDR3 is built from 13 residues. CDR1 and CDR2 (germline): GTSNPN, SVGIG (reference sequence). Deletions cut 2 bases from V and 7 bases from J, with 14 bases between. The CDR3 DNA follows: TGTGCCTGGAGTCTCCGCGGACAGCTTGAAGCTTTCTTT. Protein: CAWSLRGQLEAFF. Together with reference TRBV30 and TRBJ1-1, the CDR3 gives the full variable domain: SQTIHQWPATLVQPVGSPLSLECTVEGTSNPNLYWYRQAAGRGLQLLFYSVGIGQISSEVPQNLSASRPQDRQFILSSKKLLLSDSGFYLCAWSLRGQLEAFFGQGTRLTVV.

This clone has a single count. The rearrangement joins TRBV28 to TRBJ2-2, with D perhaps matching TRBD2 (5 bases). The V end lost 6 bases, the J end lost 3 bases, and 11 bases lay between the germline ends. Germline CDR1 and CDR2: MDHEN and SYDVKM. The CDR3 is 14 residues long. CDR3 residues: CASSSAGDTGELFF. In nucleotides, the CDR3 is TGTGCCAGCAGCTCGGCGGGTGACACCGGGGAGCTGTTTTTT.

The chain couples TRBV6-6 to TRBJ2-1; no definite D call. The CDR3 length is 10 residues. Germline assignment: CDR1 MNHNY and CDR2 SVGAGI (reference sequence). Trimming left V 7 bases short and J 7 bases short, with 5 bases between. The CDR3 DNA reads TGTGCCAGCAAAAGAAATGAGCAGTTCTTC. Encoded protein: CASKRNEQFF.

This clone occurred many times. The rearrangement joins TRBV7-9 to TRBJ2-1; maybe TRBD2 (5 bases). The CDR3 consists of 15 residues. Germline V lookup: CDR1 SEHNR, CDR2 FQNEAQ (reference sequence). The ends were cut back, 7 bases at V and 0 bases at J, with 13 bases in the middle. The CDR3: CASKKSAASYNEQFF. The CDR3 DNA is TGTGCCAGCAAGAAGTCAGCGGCCTCCTACAATGAGCAGTTCTTC. Filled out from reference TRBV7-9 and TRBJ2-1, the complete variable domain reads DTGVSQNPRHKITKRGQNVTFRCDPISEHNRLYWYRQTLGQGPEFLTYFQNEAQLEKSRLLSDRFSAERPKGSFSTLEIQRTEQGDSAMYLCASKKSAASYNEQFFGPGTRLTVL.

The chain couples TRBV5-4 to TRBJ1-4; 10 bases match TRBD1. Per germline, CDR1 SGHNT and CDR2 YYREEE (reference sequence). The J segment lost 4 bases and the V segment lost 3 bases, leaving 6 bases of the junction unmatched. This CDR3 is 16 amino acids long. As DNA, the CDR3 is TGTGCCAGCAGCTCACGGACAGGGGGGATTAATGAAAAACTGTTTTTT. It translates to CASSSRTGGINEKLFF.

The rearrangement links TRBV7-8 to TRBJ2-1; D is uncertain. V lost 5 bases and J 5 bases, leaving 19 bases between the germline ends. The CDR3 runs to 16 residues. CDR1 and CDR2 from the germline V gene are SGHVS and FQNEAQ. CDR3 nucleotide sequence: TGTGCCAGCAGCCCCTTCGGTAAAAAGGACCACAATGAGCAGTTCTTC. It is translated as CASSPFGKKDHNEQFF.

The sample holds a few counts of this clone. V is TRBV30 and J is TRBJ2-3; tentative D call: TRBD1 (6 bases). This CDR3 comprises 15 residues. Trimming took off 8 bases at V and 1 base at J, with 19 bases between the two ends. The germline V gene encodes CDR1 GTSNPN and CDR2 SVGIG (reference sequence). Here the CDR3 reads CAASTQGLRTDTQYF. The CDR3 DNA follows: TGTGCCGCGTCAACACAGGGTCTCCGCACAGATACGCAGTATTTT.

With respect to this clone: A much larger clone lies a single base off, so this may be a read error. CDR3 region: CASTSTGSVETQYF. The CDR3 nucleotides read TGTGCTAGCACCTCGACGGGAAGCGTAGAGACCCAGTACTTC. This chain links TRBV7-7 with TRBJ2-5, with a possible D match to TRBD2 (5 bases). Per the germline V gene, CDR1 is SSHAT and CDR2 is FNYEAQ (reference sequence). The CDR3 has 14 amino acids.